Shown below are 29 T cell receptor beta chains from a single sample sequenced in a study of T cells and Merkel cell carcinoma outcomes. Here immunoSEQ multiplex PCR was the method, and the copy in TCRdb shows in-frame clones only, minus some. Of around 15,000 clones detected, roughly 76% appear once; the ten largest clones hold 9%. Sequenced sample: tumor tissue from Merkel cell carcinoma. Every receptor here comes from a human donor with Merkel cell carcinoma.

The chain couples TRBV7-9 to TRBJ1-2; D is undetermined. CDR3 length: 13 residues. Germline loops: CDR1 SEHNR, CDR2 FQNEAQ (reference sequence). V was trimmed by 5 bases and J by 6 bases, leaving 13 bases between them. The CDR3 DNA is TGTGCCAGCAGCCGCTTTAGGGAAGATGGCTACACCTTC. Translated, it gives CASSRFREDGYTF.

The chain uses TRBV6-6 and TRBJ1-4; D is undetermined. V was cut by 5 bases and J by 7 bases, with 11 bases left in between. Germline V CDR1 and CDR2: MNHNY, SVGAGI (reference sequence). This CDR3 contains 13 residues. CDR3 nucleotides: TGTGCCAGCAGTCCCGGGGTATTTGAAAAACTGTTTTTT. As protein: CASSPGVFEKLFF.

The genes are TRBV28 and TRBJ2-2, with 11 bases matching TRBD2. With 3 bases clipped from V and 2 bases from J, the junction kept 5 bases outside the gene matches. The CDR3 is 17 amino acids. Germline V gene sequence: CDR1 MDHEN, CDR2 SYDVKM. The CDR3 sequence is CASSFRLAGSNTGELFF. In DNA form, the CDR3 reads TGTGCCAGCAGTTTCCGACTAGCGGGAAGTAACACCGGGGAGCTGTTTTTT.

The chain is built from TRBV5-1 and TRBJ2-5; 9 bases fit TRBD2. CDR3 length: 14 amino acids. Germline V gives CDR1 SGHRS, CDR2 YFSETQ. V shed 5 bases and J 2 bases; nucleotides not matched to a gene: 4. The CDR3 spells CASSTAGGQETQYF. The CDR3 nucleotides read TGCGCCAGCAGTACAGCGGGGGGACAAGAGACCCAGTACTTC.

V gene TRBV10-3 combines with J gene TRBJ2-2; D not resolved. This CDR3 has 13 amino acids. V was cut by 11 bases and J by 6 bases, with 16 bases left in between. Germline V CDR1 and CDR2: ENHRY, SYGVKD. CDR3 residues: CAAISPPAGELFF. The CDR3 nucleotides read TGTGCCGCGATATCCCCCCCGGCCGGGGAGCTGTTTTTT.

The rearrangement joins TRBV27 to TRBJ1-1; D gene uncertain. The germline V gene has CDR1 MNHEY and CDR2 SMNVEV (reference sequence). Trimming took off 6 bases at V and 0 bases at J, with 11 bases between the two ends. CDR3 size: 14 residues. CDR3 in amino acids: CASRSAEMNTEAFF. In nucleotides, the CDR3 is TGTGCCAGCAGGTCGGCAGAGATGAACACTGAAGCTTTCTTT.

V gene TRBV6-5 combines with J gene TRBJ1-1; 7 bases fit TRBD1. The V gene end was trimmed by 5 bases and the J gene end by 8 bases; junction bases not matched to a gene: 5. The germline CDR1 and CDR2 sequences are MNHEY and SVGAGI. The CDR3 length is 12 residues. This CDR3 reads CASSVGGGEAFF. The DNA for the CDR3 is TGTGCCAGCAGTGTAGGGGGCGGGGAAGCTTTCTTT.

This sequence joins TRBV4-2 and TRBJ2-7, with 11 bases identical to TRBD2. Germline V gives CDR1 LGHNA, CDR2 YNFKEQ. The length of the CDR3 is 18 residues. The V gene end was trimmed by 0 bases and the J gene end by 7 bases; junction bases not matched to a gene: 14. The CDR3 nucleotides read TGTGCCAGCAGCCAAGAGATGGGGGCTAGCGGGAGGCAGTTAGAGCAGTACTTC. Protein: CASSQEMGASGRQLEQYF.

V is TRBV4-2 and J is TRBJ2-2; TRBD1 might be the D (6 bases). The CDR3 extends over 18 amino acids. Germline V lookup: CDR1 LGHNA, CDR2 YNFKEQ. The ends were cut back, 0 bases at V and 1 base at J, with 15 bases in the middle. CDR3 region: CASSQDPSGARNTGELFF. For the CDR3, the DNA is TGTGCCAGCAGCCAAGACCCCTCAGGGGCGAGGAACACCGGGGAGCTGTTTTTT.

The chain carries TRBV29-1 and TRBJ1-1; perhaps TRBD1 as D (5 bases). The germline V gene has CDR1 SQVTM and CDR2 ANQGSEA. The CDR3 is made up of 12 amino acids. Trimming took 7 bases from V and 3 from J, leaving 12 bases between them. The CDR3 region has the DNA TGCAGCGCACTTCTGGGGGACACTGAAGCTTTCTTT. Its protein product is CSALLGDTEAFF.

This clone showed up just once. The genes are TRBV15 and TRBJ2-1; 8 bases map to TRBD2. Germline V gene sequence: CDR1 LNHNV, CDR2 YYDKDF (reference sequence). The V gene end was trimmed by 1 base and the J gene end by 9 bases; junction bases not matched to a gene: 5. The CDR3 is 14 amino acids. The DNA of the CDR3 is TGTGCCACCAGCAGAGCAGCGGGAGACCCTGAGCAGTTCTTC. Translation gives CATSRAAGDPEQFF.

The rearrangement joins TRBV6-6 to TRBJ1-1; a weak D match, TRBD1 (5 bases). This CDR3 has 15 amino acids. Trimming stripped 3 bases from V and 1 base from J, with 12 bases between. CDR1 and CDR2 from the germline V gene are MNHNY and SVGAGI (reference sequence). CDR3 sequence reads: CASSYAGRENTEAFF. In DNA form, the CDR3 reads TGTGCCAGCAGTTATGCAGGGCGGGAGAACACTGAAGCTTTCTTT.

As DNA, the CDR3 is TGTGCCAGCAGACTCGGTGGGGGTATGAAATTTCAGGCCATATATTTT. Amino acids: CASRLGGGMKFQAIYF. The chain is built from TRBV28 and TRBJ1-3; possible D gene TRBD1, 5 bases. The CDR3 has 16 residues. V was cut by 6 bases and J by 11 bases, with 26 bases left in between. The germline CDR1 and CDR2 sequences are MDHEN and SYDVKM.

The chain uses TRBV7-2 and TRBJ2-1; 13 positions match TRBD2. V gave up 5 bases and J gave up 9 bases; unmatched junction bases: 4. CDR1 and CDR2 from the germline V gene are SGHTA and FQGNSA. This CDR3 is built from 14 residues. In DNA, the CDR3 is TGTGCCAGCAGCCCGGGACTAGCGGGGCTTGAGCAGTTCTTC. Amino acids: CASSPGLAGLEQFF.

This clone showed up just a few times. The chain's CDR3 is CASSIGRAPPYNEQFF. CDR3 in DNA: TGTGCCAGTAGCATTGGGAGGGCCCCACCCTACAATGAGCAGTTCTTC. J is TRBJ2-1 and V is TRBV19; 7 bases align to TRBD2. The CDR3 totals 16 residues. The J segment lost 2 bases and the V segment lost 6 bases, leaving 10 bases of the junction unmatched. Germline-derived CDR1 and CDR2 are LNHDA and SQIVND (reference sequence).

In its sample, this clone was seen once. This sequence joins TRBV6-1 and TRBJ2-3; D gene uncertain. The V gene lost 7 bases and the J gene lost 8 bases, with 16 bases spanning the gap. Per the germline V gene, CDR1 is MNHNS and CDR2 is SASEGT. The CDR3 runs 13 residues. CDR3 bases: TGTGCCAGCACCGAAACACTCTCCGGTACGCAGTATTTT. This encodes CASTETLSGTQYF.

CDR3 sequence reads: CSASTDYEQYF. CDR3 sequence (DNA): TGCAGTGCTAGCACCGACTACGAGCAGTACTTC. This chain joins TRBV20-1 and TRBJ2-7; D is unresolved. Per the germline V gene, CDR1 is DFQATT and CDR2 is SNEGSKA (reference sequence). This CDR3 is built from 11 residues. The germline V and J ends were trimmed by 3 bases and 3 bases, with 6 bases remaining between them.

The V call is TRBV27, the J call TRBJ2-7, with 9 bases aligning to TRBD2. With 5 bases clipped from V and 4 bases from J, the junction kept 12 bases outside the gene matches. Germline lookup yields CDR1 MNHEY and CDR2 SMNVEV (reference sequence). The CDR3 runs 16 residues. CDR3 region: CASSPSRASGDYEQYF. The DNA of the CDR3 is TGTGCCAGCAGTCCAAGTAGGGCTAGCGGGGATTACGAGCAGTACTTC.

The chain links TRBV7-9 to TRBJ2-3, with TRBD1 identical over 8 bases. CDR1 and CDR2 from the germline V gene are SEHNR and FQNEAQ (reference sequence). Trimming cost V 5 bases and J 4 bases; bases outside gene matches: 5. The CDR3 spans 14 residues. This CDR3 reads CASSLQGESDTQYF. In DNA form, the CDR3 reads TGTGCCAGCAGCCTACAGGGGGAGTCAGATACGCAGTATTTT.

V usage is TRBV5-1 and J usage is TRBJ1-1; D remains unclear. Germline V gives CDR1 SGHRS, CDR2 YFSETQ. Trimming took 2 bases from V and 4 from J, leaving 12 bases between them. The CDR3 is 14 amino acids. The CDR3 is CASSLGGFGTEAFF. The CDR3 coding sequence is TGCGCCAGCAGCTTAGGCGGATTTGGCACTGAAGCTTTCTTT.

The chain recombines TRBV30 with TRBJ2-2; D is ambiguous. CDR3 length: 11 residues. V was trimmed by 5 bases and J by 5 bases, leaving 6 bases between them. The germline CDR1 and CDR2 sequences are GTSNPN and SVGIG (reference sequence). CDR3 nucleotide sequence: TGTGCCTGGGAGACTACCGGGGAGCTGTTTTTT. It yields the protein CAWETTGELFF.

The chain is built from TRBV18 and TRBJ2-1, with 8 bases aligning to TRBD2. The V gene's germline CDR1 is KGHSH and CDR2 LQKENI. J lost 7 bases, V lost 2 bases, and 22 bases had no gene match. This CDR3 region has 20 residues. Here the CDR3 reads CASSPGFGLGSGNFWNEQFF. The DNA of the CDR3 is TGTGCCAGCTCACCAGGGTTTGGGTTGGGTAGCGGGAACTTCTGGAATGAGCAGTTCTTC.

The V gene is TRBV6-1, the J gene TRBJ1-4; TRBD1 is a possible D gene (6 bases). Germline-derived CDR1 and CDR2 are MNHNS and SASEGT. This CDR3 is 15 amino acids long. Trimming cost V 0 bases and J 7 bases, with 12 bases left between them. The CDR3 sequence: CASSEAWGASEKLFF. The CDR3 region has the DNA TGTGCCAGCAGTGAAGCCTGGGGGGCTAGTGAAAAACTGTTTTTT.

The V and J genes are TRBV7-3 and TRBJ2-3, with 9 bases that match TRBD2. Germline-derived CDR1 and CDR2 are SGHTA and FQGTGA. V lost 2 bases, J lost 0 bases, and 3 bases stayed unmatched. This CDR3 comprises 16 residues. This CDR3 reads CASSLGAGGSTDTQYF. Written as DNA, the CDR3 is TGTGCCAGCAGCTTAGGGGCGGGGGGGAGCACAGATACGCAGTATTTT.

Sample share makes this clone medium-sized. The CDR3 nucleotides are TGTGCCATCAGTGGGACAGGAAAAGAGACCCAGTACTTC. Encoded protein: CAISGTGKETQYF. The chain combines TRBV10-3 with TRBJ2-5; 7 nucleotides align to TRBD1. Germline CDR1 and CDR2: ENHRY and SYGVKD. CDR3 length equals 13 residues. The J segment lost 3 bases and the V segment lost 4 bases, leaving 2 bases of the junction unmatched.

The V gene is TRBV21-1, the J gene TRBJ2-7; the table's D call, TRBD2, has no DNA check behind it. TRBV21-1 is a listed pseudogene. CDR3 length: 15 amino acids. The chain's CDR3 is CASSGRTSGPYEQYF. The CDR3 DNA reads TGTGCCAGCAGCGGGCGGACTAGCGGTCCCTACGAGCAGTACTTC.

The chain recombines TRBV5-1 with TRBJ1-2; a possible D gene is TRBD1 (5 bases). This CDR3 comprises 14 residues. V lost 4 bases and J 3 bases, leaving 13 bases between the germline ends. In germline, CDR1 is SGHRS, CDR2 YFSETQ. CDR3 region: CASSEAGTDYGYTF. The CDR3, as DNA: TGCGCCAGCAGCGAGGCAGGGACCGACTATGGCTACACCTTC.

The V call is TRBV6-5, the J call TRBJ1-1; weak D call: TRBD1 (5 bases). This CDR3 is built from 16 residues. The germline CDR1 and CDR2 sequences are MNHEY and SVGAGI. V lost 2 bases and J 0 bases, leaving 13 bases between the germline ends. The CDR3 loop reads CASSYPSRGMNTEAFF. CDR3 in DNA: TGTGCCAGCAGTTACCCATCAAGGGGTATGAACACTGAAGCTTTCTTT.

This chain joins TRBV5-4 and TRBJ1-1, with D hard to call. The V end was cut by 4 bases, the J end by 1 base, with 5 bases between. The germline V gene encodes CDR1 SGHNT and CDR2 YYREEE (reference sequence). CDR3 length: 12 amino acids. CDR3 region: CASSGQNTEAFF. CDR3 nucleotides: TGTGCCAGCAGCGGTCAGAACACTGAAGCTTTCTTT.